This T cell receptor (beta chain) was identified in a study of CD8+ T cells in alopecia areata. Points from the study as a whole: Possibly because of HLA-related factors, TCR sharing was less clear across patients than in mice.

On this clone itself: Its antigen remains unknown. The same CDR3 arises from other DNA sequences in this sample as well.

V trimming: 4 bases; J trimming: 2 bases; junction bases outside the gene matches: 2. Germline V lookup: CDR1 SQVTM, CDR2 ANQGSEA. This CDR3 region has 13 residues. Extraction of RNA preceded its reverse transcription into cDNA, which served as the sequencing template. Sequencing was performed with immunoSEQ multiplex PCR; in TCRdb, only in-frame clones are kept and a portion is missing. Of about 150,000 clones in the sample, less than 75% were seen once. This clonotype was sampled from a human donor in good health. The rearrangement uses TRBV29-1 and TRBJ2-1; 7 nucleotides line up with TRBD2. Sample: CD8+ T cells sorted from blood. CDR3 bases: TGCAGCGTTGGGGGGGGAACCTACAATGAGCAGTTCTTC. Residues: CSVGGGTYNEQFF.